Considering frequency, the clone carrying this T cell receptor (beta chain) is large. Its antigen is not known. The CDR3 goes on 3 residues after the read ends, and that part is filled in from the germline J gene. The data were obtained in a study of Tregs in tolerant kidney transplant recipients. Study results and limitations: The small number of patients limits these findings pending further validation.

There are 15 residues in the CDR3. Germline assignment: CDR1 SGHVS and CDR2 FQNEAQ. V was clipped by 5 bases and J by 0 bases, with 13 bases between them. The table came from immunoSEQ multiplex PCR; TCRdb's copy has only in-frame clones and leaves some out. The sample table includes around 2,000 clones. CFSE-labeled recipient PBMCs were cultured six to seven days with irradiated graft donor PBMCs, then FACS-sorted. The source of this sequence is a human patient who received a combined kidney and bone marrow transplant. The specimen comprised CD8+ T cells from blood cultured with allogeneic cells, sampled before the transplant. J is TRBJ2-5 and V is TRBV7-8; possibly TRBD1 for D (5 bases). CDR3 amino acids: CASSERGWDQETQYF. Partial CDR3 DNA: TGTGCCAGCAGCGAAAGGGGCTGGGACCAAGAGACC.